This T cell receptor (beta chain) appears in the sequencing data of a study of post-analysis software for immune sequencing data. For the study at large: Several disease courses (relapsing-remitting, secondary progressive and progressive-relapsing) of multiple sclerosis were included. Findings and limits, study-wide: Included in a set of about five TRBV segments more frequent in patients than controls were TRBV5-6, TRBV5-1 and TRBV20-1. The normalized Chao1 diversity of multiple sclerosis patients was significantly lower than that of controls.

Tagging with unique molecular identifiers was a feature of the TCR beta cDNA libraries. In TCRdb, the PCR reads were re-called with MiXCR into one record per CDR3 protein. This table has hundreds of thousands of distinct CDR3 sequences, more than 50% appearing once. Trimming shortened V by 4 bases and J by 3 bases, and 10 bases separated the two germline ends. Germline lookup yields CDR1 MNHEY and CDR2 SMNVEV (reference sequence). The CDR3 runs to 15 residues. Turning to this clonotype: Its specificity is not known.

Sequencing was carried out using blood. The V gene is TRBV27, the J gene TRBJ2-6, with D hard to call. This TCR was sampled from a girl aged 2-15 years with multiple sclerosis. The CDR3 here is CASSSPPRGANVLTF. DNA of the CDR3: TGTGCCAGCAGTTCTCCGCCCCGTGGGGCCAACGTCCTGACTTTC.